The rows below give T cell receptor beta chains drawn from one sample of a study of cytomegalovirus exposure and HLA in healthy donors. The assay was immunoSEQ multiplex PCR, and TCRdb's table has in-frame clones only and misses some. The sample shows roughly 300,000 clones, roughly 89% of them seen only once. Sequencing used PBMCs. The source of these receptors is a man aged 35 to 55 in good health and CMV-seropositive. The CDR3 runs from the conserved cysteine through the conserved F or W. The order of the fields is clone size, J gene, D gene, V gene, CDR3 DNA, CDR3 protein. A D gene is named only where the DNA matches it firmly. A row's size may be missing; if present it is once, few, many or a size class.

-,TRBJ1-4,-,TRBV19,TGTGCCAGTAGTATAAGCGGTGGGTCAGCCTCCGATGAAAAACTGTTTTTT,CASSISGGSASDEKLFF
-,TRBJ2-1,TRBD2,TRBV9,TGTGCCAGCAGCGCTAGCGGGAGTGGCGATGAGCAGTTCTTC,CASSASGSGDEQFF
-,TRBJ1-5,-,TRBV27,TGTGCCAGCAGTTTATCCCCAGGCAATCAGCCCCAGCATTTT,CASSLSPGNQPQHF
once,TRBJ2-3,TRBD2,TRBV6-6,TGTGCCAGCAGTTACTCTGCCAGCGGGAGCGGAGATACGCAGTATTTT,CASSYSASGSGDTQYF
-,TRBJ2-7,-,TRBV11-3,TGTGCCAGCAGCTTAGGCACGGGCGGGAACGAGCAGTACTTC,CASSLGTGGNEQYF
-,TRBJ2-2,TRBD2,TRBV6-4,TGTGCCAGCAGTGACAGGGGAGGGCTGGCCGGGGAGCTGTTTTTT,CASSDRGGLAGELFF
-,TRBJ2-1,TRBD2,TRBV6-6,TGTGCCAGCAAAACGCCGGGACTAGCGGGTAGGAATGAGCAGTTCTTC,CASKTPGLAGRNEQFF
-,TRBJ2-3,TRBD2,TRBV7-2,TGTGCCAGCAGCTCCTTAGCGGGAATTACAGATACGCAGTATTTT,CASSSLAGITDTQYF
-,TRBJ1-6,TRBD1,TRBV15,TGTGCCACCAGCAGAGCCGGGACAGGGAATTCACCCCTCCACTTT,CATSRAGTGNSPLHF
few,TRBJ2-7,TRBD1,TRBV19,TGTGCCAGTAGTATCACAGGGGGCTCCTACGAGCAGTACTTC,CASSITGGSYEQYF
once,TRBJ1-5,-,TRBV5-5,TGTGCCAGCAGCTTACAGGGCTCTCAGCCCCAGCATTTT,CASSLQGSQPQHF
-,TRBJ2-1,TRBD2,TRBV19,TGTGCCAGTACTGAGACTAGCGGGAGTCTCGCCTACAATGAGCAGTTCTTC,CASTETSGSLAYNEQFF
-,TRBJ2-2,TRBD2,TRBV4-2,TGTGCCAGCAGCCCTCAAGGACTAGCGGGTAACACCGGGGAGCTGTTTTTT,CASSPQGLAGNTGELFF
once,TRBJ2-7,-,TRBV9,TGTGCCAGCAGTCATTCCTACGAGCAGTACTTC,CASSHSYEQYF
-,TRBJ1-1,TRBD1,TRBV4-3,TGCGCCAGCAGCCAAGGGACAGGGCTTGCCACTGAAGCTTTCTTT,CASSQGTGLATEAFF
-,TRBJ1-5,-,TRBV15,TGTGCCACCAGCAGAGATGGGGGGACTAATCAGCCCCAGCATTTT,CATSRDGGTNQPQHF
-,TRBJ2-5,-,TRBV27,TGTGCCAGCAGTTCCCTCGGGACATTCAAAACCCAGTACTTC,CASSSLGTFKTQYF
-,TRBJ2-2,-,TRBV19,TGTGCCAGTAGTATCATGTCGACAGGGAACACCGGGGAGCTGTTTTTT,CASSIMSTGNTGELFF
-,TRBJ2-3,-,TRBV11-2,TGTGCCAGCAGCTTAGGTGGGAGATTCACAGATACGCAGTATTTT,CASSLGGRFTDTQYF
-,TRBJ2-2,-,TRBV5-1,TGCGCCAGCAGCTTATCACTAGTATGGACCGGGGAGCTGTTTTTT,CASSLSLVWTGELFF
-,TRBJ1-2,-,TRBV2,TGTGCCAGCCTCCGAGCTAACTATGGCTACACCTTC,CASLRANYGYTF